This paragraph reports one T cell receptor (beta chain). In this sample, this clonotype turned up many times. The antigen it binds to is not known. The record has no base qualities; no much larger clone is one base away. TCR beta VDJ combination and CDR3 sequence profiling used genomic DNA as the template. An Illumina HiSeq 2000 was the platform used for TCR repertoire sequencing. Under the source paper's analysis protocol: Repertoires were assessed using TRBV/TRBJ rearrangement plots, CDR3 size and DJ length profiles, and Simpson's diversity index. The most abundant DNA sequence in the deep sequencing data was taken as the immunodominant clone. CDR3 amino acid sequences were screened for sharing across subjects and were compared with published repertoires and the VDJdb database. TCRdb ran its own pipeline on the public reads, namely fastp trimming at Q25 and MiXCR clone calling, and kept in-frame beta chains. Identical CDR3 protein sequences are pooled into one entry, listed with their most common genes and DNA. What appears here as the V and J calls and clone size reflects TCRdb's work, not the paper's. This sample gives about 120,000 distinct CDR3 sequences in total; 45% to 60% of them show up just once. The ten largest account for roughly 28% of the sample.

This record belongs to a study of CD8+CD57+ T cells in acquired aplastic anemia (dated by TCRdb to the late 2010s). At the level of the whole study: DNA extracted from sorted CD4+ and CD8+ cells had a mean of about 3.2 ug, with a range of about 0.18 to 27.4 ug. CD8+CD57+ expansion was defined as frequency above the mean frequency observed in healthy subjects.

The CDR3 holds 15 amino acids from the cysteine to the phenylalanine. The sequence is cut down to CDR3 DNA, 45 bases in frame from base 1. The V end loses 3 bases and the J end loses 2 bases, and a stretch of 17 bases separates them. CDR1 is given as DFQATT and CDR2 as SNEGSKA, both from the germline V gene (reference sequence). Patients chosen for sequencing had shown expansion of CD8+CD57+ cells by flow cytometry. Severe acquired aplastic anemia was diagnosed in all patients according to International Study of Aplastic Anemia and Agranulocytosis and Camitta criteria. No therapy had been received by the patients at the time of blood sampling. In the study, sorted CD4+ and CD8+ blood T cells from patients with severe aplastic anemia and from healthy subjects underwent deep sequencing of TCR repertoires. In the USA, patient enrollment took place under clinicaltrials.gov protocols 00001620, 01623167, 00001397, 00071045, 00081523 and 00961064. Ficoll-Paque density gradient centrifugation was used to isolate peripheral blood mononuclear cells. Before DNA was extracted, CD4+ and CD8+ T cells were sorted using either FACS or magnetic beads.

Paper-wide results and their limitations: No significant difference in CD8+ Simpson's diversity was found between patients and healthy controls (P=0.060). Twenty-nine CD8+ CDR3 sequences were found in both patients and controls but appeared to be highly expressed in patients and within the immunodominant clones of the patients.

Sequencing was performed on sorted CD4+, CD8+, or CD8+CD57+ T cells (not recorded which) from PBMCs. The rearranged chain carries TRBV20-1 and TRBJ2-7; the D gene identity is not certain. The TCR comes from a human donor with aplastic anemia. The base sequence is TGCAGTGCTAGCGATTCGAGCCACGGGCCCTACGAGCAGTACTTC. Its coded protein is CSASDSSHGPYEQYF.